This T cell receptor beta chain was sequenced for a study of blood T cell repertoires in COVID-19. Here immunoSEQ multiplex PCR was the method, and the copy in TCRdb shows in-frame clones only, minus some. The repertoire consists of 80,000 to 95,000 clones, with around 84% occurring once and the leading ten covering 22%. CDR3 length equals 13 residues. Germline V gives CDR1 LGHDT, CDR2 YNNKEL (reference sequence). The V gene lost 6 bases and the J gene lost 5 bases, with 11 bases spanning the gap. The sequenced sample consisted of peripheral blood. This TCR was recovered from a woman of 80 years or more in a cohort sampled during active or convalescent COVID-19. The genes are TRBV3-1 (or the pseudogene TRBV3-2) and TRBJ2-1; the D gene is possibly TRBD2 (6 bases). The CDR3 DNA is TGTGCCAGCAGTCGACTAGGAAACAATGAGCAGTTCTTC. It is translated as CASSRLGNNEQFF.